This T cell receptor (beta chain) was identified during a study of cytomegalovirus exposure and HLA in healthy donors. Primers for the PCR totalled 60 Vbeta and 13 Jbeta. How the authors handled the data: Later reanalysis found roughly 80 million unique TCR beta chains, around 11 million of them shared. The protocol was immunoSEQ multiplex PCR, while the TCRdb copy is restricted to in-frame clones and leaves out a portion. V and J calls and clone size are copied from that table; D and trimming were computed from the DNA. This sample carries approximately 250,000 clones, roughly 78% of them seen once, and the ten largest clones take about 0.47%. General observations from the study: In a later analysis, productive TCRs from donors in an Asian-associated ancestry cluster reportedly carried fewer N-insertions than the cohort mean. The majority of TCR sequences were rare, yet some public TCRs appeared in many donors.

In this sample, this clone turned up once. Its antigen remains unidentified. This specimen includes other DNA sequences encoding the same CDR3. Input material: PBMCs. The receptor comes from a boy younger than 18 in good health and CMV-seronegative.

The CDR3 sequence: CAWTSGETQYF. The CDR3 DNA sequence: TGTGCCTGGACATCAGGAGAGACCCAGTACTTC. V and J are TRBV30 and TRBJ2-5, with D hard to call. This CDR3 comprises 11 residues. Germline CDR1 reads GTSNPN; CDR2 reads SVGIG (reference sequence). Trimming left V 4 bases short and J 4 bases short, with 7 bases between.